Following are 23 T cell receptor beta chains from one sample sequenced in a study of blood T cell repertoires in COVID-19. The method was immunoSEQ multiplex PCR; TCRdb's version includes in-frame clones alone and lacks a portion of them. This sample has some 200,000 clones, with 89% found just once. The sample was peripheral blood. All receptors come from a woman between 40 and 50 years old with acute or convalescent COVID-19.

As to this clone: The same CDR3 is also encoded by other DNA sequences in this sample. V gene TRBV12-3 or TRBV12-4 combines with J gene TRBJ1-2; 7 bases agree with TRBD1. This CDR3 region has 13 residues. The V segment lost 6 bases and the J segment 3 bases; nucleotides outside the gene matches: 4. The CDR3 reads CASSLQGYYGYTF. The CDR3 DNA reads as TGTGCCAGCAGCCTACAGGGGTACTATGGCTACACCTTC.

This clone is a singleton in its sample. V gene TRBV6-6 combines with J gene TRBJ2-1, with D perhaps TRBD2 (6 bases). Germline V gene lookup returns CDR1 MNHNY and CDR2 SVGAGI (reference sequence). V was pared by 7 bases and J by 4 bases, with 14 bases between. This CDR3 comprises 14 residues. The CDR3 DNA sequence: TGTGCCAGCACTCCCGGGGGAGGATACAATGAGCAGTTCTTC. Translation: CASTPGGGYNEQFF.

V gene TRBV7-2 combines with J gene TRBJ2-5; 8 bases fit TRBD2. The CDR3 is 15 residues long. V trimming: 1 base; J trimming: 1 base; junction bases outside the gene matches: 2. Germline lookup yields CDR1 SGHTA and CDR2 FQGNSA. The DNA of the CDR3 is TGTGCCAGCAGCTTAGGCGGACTAGCCCAAGAGACCCAGTACTTC. As protein: CASSLGGLAQETQYF. Full variable domain (outside the CDR3, taken from reference TRBV7-2 and TRBJ2-5): GAGVSQSPSNKVTEKGKDVELRCDPISGHTALYWYRQSLGQGLEFLIYFQGNSAPDKSGLPSDRFSAERTGGSVSTLTIQRTQQEDSAVYLCASSLGGLAQETQYFGPGTRLLVL.

V and J are TRBV5-1 and TRBJ1-2, with a tentative D call TRBD1 (6 bases). Germline assignment: CDR1 SGHRS and CDR2 YFSETQ. The CDR3 is made up of 13 amino acids. The ends were cut back, 4 bases at V and 2 bases at J, with 9 bases in the middle. The CDR3 DNA sequence: TGCGCCAGCAGCCGGGACACGAACTATGGCTACACCTTC. It encodes CASSRDTNYGYTF. The variable domain in full, completed from reference TRBV5-1 and TRBJ1-2, reads KAGVTQTPRYLIKTRGQQVTLSCSPISGHRSVSWYQQTPGQGLQFLFEYFSETQRNKGNFPGRFSGRQFSNSRSEMNVSTLELGDSALYLCASSRDTNYGYTFGSGTRLTVV.

V usage is TRBV7-9 and J usage is TRBJ2-5; 9 bases align to TRBD1. Germline V gene lookup returns CDR1 SEHNR and CDR2 FQNEAQ (reference sequence). The CDR3 consists of 14 residues. The trim removed 5 bases at V and 3 bases at J, leaving 4 bases unmatched. CDR3 nucleotide sequence: TGTGCCAGCAGCCTGGGGACAGGGAAAGAGACCCAGTACTTC. This gives the protein CASSLGTGKETQYF.

The V gene is TRBV6-1, the J gene TRBJ1-2; D might be TRBD1 (6 bases). The V end was cut by 3 bases, the J end by 4 bases, with 12 bases between. Germline V gene data show CDR1 as MNHNS and CDR2 as SASEGT. The CDR3 totals 14 residues. CDR3 sequence (DNA): TGTGCCAGCAGTGAGCTACAGGGCTCCTATGGCTACACCTTC. Translation gives CASSELQGSYGYTF.

The chain uses TRBV12-5 and TRBJ2-3; D unresolved. Germline V gene data show CDR1 as LGHNT and CDR2 as FRNRAP. This CDR3 spans 14 amino acids. The V and J ends lost 1 base and 2 bases respectively, with 7 bases between them. The CDR3 here is CASGLDSYTDTQYF. DNA for the CDR3: TGTGCTAGTGGTTTGGACAGTTACACAGATACGCAGTATTTT.

The chain combines TRBV11-2 with TRBJ1-1, with a weak D call TRBD1 (5 bases). V lost 5 bases and J lost 0, with 19 bases in between. Germline loops: CDR1 SGHAT, CDR2 FQNNGV. The CDR3 runs to 17 residues. Here the CDR3 DNA reads TGTGCCAGCAGCCTAAGTGGTGTACAGGACCTGAACACTGAAGCTTTCTTT. Its protein is CASSLSGVQDLNTEAFF.

The J gene is TRBJ1-1, the V gene TRBV27, with TRBD1 matching over 7 bases. Germline V gene lookup returns CDR1 MNHEY and CDR2 SMNVEV (reference sequence). The CDR3 is 13 residues long. V gave up 4 bases and J gave up 6 bases; unmatched junction bases: 5. Written as DNA, the CDR3 is TGTGCCAGCAGTTACAGGGGAGTTTCTGAAGCTTTCTTT. Its translation is CASSYRGVSEAFF.

The chain links TRBV4-1 to TRBJ1-5; unclear D gene. The germline V gene encodes CDR1 MGHRA and CDR2 YSYEKL. This CDR3 comprises 13 residues. Deletions cut 1 base from V and 6 bases from J, with 7 bases between. CDR3 DNA sequence: TGCGCCAGCAGCCAAGTCTCCGGTCAGCCCCAGCATTTT. Protein: CASSQVSGQPQHF.

The chain uses TRBV15 and TRBJ2-2; 7 nucleotides match TRBD2. This CDR3 has 17 amino acids. CDR1 and CDR2 (germline): LNHNV, YYDKDF (reference sequence). V lost 0 bases to trimming and J lost 2 bases; unmatched junction nucleotides: 6. CDR3: CATSRDRGAGNTGELFF. In DNA form, the CDR3 reads TGTGCCACCAGCAGAGATCGTGGAGCGGGAAACACCGGGGAGCTGTTTTTT. Combining the CDR3 with reference TRBV15 and TRBJ2-2 gives the whole variable domain DAMVIQNPRYQVTQFGKPVTLSCSQTLNHNVMYWYQQKSSQAPKLLFHYYDKDFNNEADTPDNFQSRRPNTSFCFLDIRSPGLGDTAMYLCATSRDRGAGNTGELFFGEGSRLTVL.

The chain joins TRBV19 to TRBJ1-1; D is possibly TRBD1 (5 bases). The CDR3 is 16 amino acids. Germline-derived CDR1 and CDR2 are LNHDA and SQIVND (reference sequence). V was pared by 3 bases and J by 0 bases, with 14 bases between. CDR3 sequence reads: CASSIPPGRLNTEAFF. CDR3 DNA: TGTGCCAGTAGTATCCCACCAGGGCGGTTGAACACTGAAGCTTTCTTT.

This sequence joins TRBV2 and TRBJ2-2; the D gene is possibly TRBD1 (6 bases). Germline V gene sequence: CDR1 SNHLY, CDR2 FYNNEI. The CDR3 extends over 16 amino acids. V lost 4 bases and J 0 bases, leaving 12 bases between the germline ends. CDR3 coding DNA: TGTGCCAGCAGTGCGGACAGTATCGCGAACACCGGGGAGCTGTTTTTT. Protein: CASSADSIANTGELFF. Looking up the rest from reference TRBV2 and TRBJ2-2 gives the full variable domain: EPEVTQTPSHQVTQMGQEVILRCVPISNHLYFYWYRQILGQKVEFLVSFYNNEISEKSEIFDDQFSVERPDGSNFTLKIRSTKLEDSAMYFCASSADSIANTGELFFGEGSRLTVL.

V is TRBV13 and J is TRBJ1-6, with D perhaps TRBD1 (5 bases). The CDR3 extends over 13 amino acids. Germline V gene data show CDR1 as PRHDT and CDR2 as FYEKMQ (reference sequence). With 3 bases removed from V and 7 bases from J, the gap between germline ends came to 7 bases. The CDR3 DNA is TGTGCCAGCAGCTTGAACAGGAATTCACCCCTCCACTTT. Translated: CASSLNRNSPLHF.

The chain joins TRBV21-1 to TRBJ1-1. TRBV21-1 is a documented pseudogene. This CDR3 spans 12 amino acids. This CDR3 reads CANGGNGTEAFF. The CDR3, as DNA: TGTGCCAACGGGGGGAATGGGACTGAAGCTTTCTTT.

V is TRBV4-1 and J is TRBJ2-3, with TRBD2 matching over 12 bases. Germline assignment: CDR1 MGHRA and CDR2 YSYEKL. The CDR3 runs 17 residues. V lost 0 bases to trimming and J lost 3 bases; unmatched junction nucleotides: 4. The CDR3 DNA follows: TGCGCCAGCAGCCAAGATACTAGCGGGGGGCCGACAGATACGCAGTATTTT. Protein: CASSQDTSGGPTDTQYF.

This clone was seen once. V usage is TRBV5-1 and J usage is TRBJ2-3, with D tentatively TRBD2 (5 bases). CDR1 and CDR2 from the germline V gene are SGHRS and YFSETQ. The CDR3 has 14 residues. The ends were cut back, 1 base at V and 6 bases at J, with 12 bases in the middle. In DNA form, the CDR3 reads TGCGCCAGCAGCTTGTCGGGGAGTCGGGATACGCAGTATTTT. It specifies CASSLSGSRDTQYF.

This clone was seen a few times. This sequence joins TRBV27 and TRBJ2-2; TRBD2 matches 10 bases. J gave up 6 bases and V 5 bases, and 9 bases lay outside the gene matches. The germline gives CDR1 MNHEY, CDR2 SMNVEV (reference sequence). CDR3 length: 16 residues. In nucleotides, the CDR3 is TGTGCCAGCAGTCCTTTTAGCGGGGGGAAGTCCGGGGAGCTGTTTTTT. It codes for CASSPFSGGKSGELFF.

This clone was counted only a few times. The chain combines TRBV19 with TRBJ2-3; TRBD2 aligns across 10 bases. This CDR3 is 14 amino acids long. Germline CDR1 and CDR2: LNHDA and SQIVND (reference sequence). V dropped 7 bases and J dropped 5; count of bases not matched to a gene: 6. This chain's CDR3 is CASTQRGGLDTQYF. The CDR3 DNA sequence: TGTGCCAGTACACAGCGGGGGGGCTTAGATACGCAGTATTTT.

The chain joins TRBV5-1 to TRBJ1-3; no definite D call. Trimming pared 0 bases from V and 0 bases from J, leaving 10 bases between. The CDR3 sequence is 16 residues long. Per the germline V gene, CDR1 is SGHRS and CDR2 is YFSETQ. For the CDR3, the DNA is TGCGCCAGCAGCTTGGTAGGGAGTGACTCTGGAAACACCATATATTTT. Residues: CASSLVGSDSGNTIYF.

The rearrangement uses TRBV4-1 and TRBJ2-3, with 7 bases aligning to TRBD2. CDR3 length: 15 amino acids. V lost 1 base, J lost 4 bases, and 5 bases stayed unmatched. Germline loops: CDR1 MGHRA, CDR2 YSYEKL. CDR3 in amino acids: CASSQASGVSDTQYF. CDR3 bases: TGCGCCAGCAGCCAAGCCAGCGGGGTTTCAGATACGCAGTATTTT.

The chain combines TRBV5-4 with TRBJ1-1; D unresolved. Germline lookup yields CDR1 SGHNT and CDR2 YYREEE (reference sequence). Trimming removed 4 bases from V and 0 bases from J, with 7 bases in between. This CDR3 is built from 13 residues. CDR3 sequence (DNA): TGTGCCAGCAGCCGTGACATGAACACTGAAGCTTTCTTT. It yields the protein CASSRDMNTEAFF. The whole variable domain, filled in from reference TRBV5-4 and TRBJ1-1, reads ETGVTQSPTHLIKTRGQQVTLRCSSQSGHNTVSWYQQALGQGPQFIFQYYREEENGRGNFPPRFSGLQFPNYSSELNVNALELDDSALYLCASSRDMNTEAFFGQGTRLTVV.

The V gene is TRBV12-3 or TRBV12-4, the J gene TRBJ1-2; TRBD1 is a possible D gene (5 bases). CDR3 size: 13 residues. The V and J ends lost 7 bases and 5 bases respectively, with 14 bases between them. CDR3 protein: CASTLDSGYGYTF. The CDR3 region has the DNA TGTGCCAGCACCTTAGACAGTGGTTATGGCTACACCTTC.